The clone carrying this TCR beta chain appeared once. Its antigen is undetermined. Clones were read by immunoSEQ multiplex PCR, and TCRdb kept only the in-frame ones, dropping some. The sample yields about 2.1 million clones, about 94% seen once. This specimen comes from a study of shared clonotypes between healthy human individuals. Study observations and caveats: Investigators collected only blood, and repertoires in tissues likely differ. The generation probabilities recorded for non-shared clonotypes fell below those of clonotypes shared by all four donors. Clonotypes that were shared across a handful of donors made up around 5% of naive CD4 clonotypes.

The CDR3 loop spans 16 amino acids. CDR1 MDHEN and CDR2 SYDVKM come from the germline V gene. The germline V and J ends were trimmed by 3 bases and 4 bases, with 15 bases remaining between them. It was CD45RO-negative cells, positively selected for CCR7, that made up naive CD8 cells, with terminally differentiated effector memory CD45RA+ cells excluded. The rearrangement uses TRBV28 and TRBJ2-2; D is uncertain. The TCR was taken from a man aged 18-30 years in good health. Some clones in this sample may be carry-over from other donors' samples. The specimen was naive CD8+ T cells from PBMCs. This chain's CDR3 is CASSFLLEVPTGELFF. In nucleotides, the CDR3 is TGTGCCAGCAGTTTCCTTCTTGAAGTACCCACCGGGGAGCTGTTTTTT. Full variable domain (missing parts from reference TRBV28 and TRBJ2-2): DVKVTQSSRYLVKRTGEKVFLECVQDMDHENMFWYRQDPGLGLRLIYFSYDVKMKEKGDIPEGYSVSREKKERFSLILESASTNQTSMYLCASSFLLEVPTGELFFGEGSRLTVL.